A single T cell receptor beta chain is shown here with its context. The data were taken from a study of blood T cell repertoires in COVID-19. Data came from immunoSEQ multiplex PCR; TCRdb stores just in-frame clones and leaves some out. The data contain 200,000 to 250,000 clones, roughly 89% of them singletons. Germline loops: CDR1 LGHDT, CDR2 YNNKEL (reference sequence). Trimming removed 0 bases from V and 3 bases from J; junction bases left unmatched: 9. CDR3 size: 18 residues. The clonotype originates from a man aged 18 to 30 with acute COVID-19. The sequenced sample consisted of PBMCs or T cells enriched from blood (not recorded which). The rearrangement joins TRBV3-1 (or the pseudogene TRBV3-2) to TRBJ2-7; 12 nucleotides match TRBD2. CDR3: CASSQDPRLAGEGYEQYF. CDR3 sequence (DNA): TGTGCCAGCAGCCAAGATCCTCGACTAGCGGGAGAGGGCTACGAGCAGTACTTC.